This T cell receptor (beta chain) was captured in a study of radiotherapy plus CTLA-4 blockade in lung cancer. Assay used: immunoSEQ multiplex PCR; TCRdb lists only in-frame clones, some missing. The sample has 50,000 to 75,000 clones; approximately 75% are singletons. The CDR3 has 14 residues. Germline V gives CDR1 LNHDA, CDR2 SQIVND (reference sequence). This clone was counted between two and nine times. This material consisted of peripheral blood, taken from a patient treated with radiotherapy plus ipilimumab. This rearrangement joins TRBV19 to TRBJ2-5; 8 positions agree with TRBD1. The closer fit of TRBJ2-7 to the DNA end suggests the J call may be wrong. This clonotype originated in a human donor with non-small cell lung cancer who had a complete response to radiotherapy plus ipilimumab. CDR3 residues: CASRITGGPYEQYF. The CDR3, as DNA: TGTGCCAGTAGAATTACAGGGGGTCCCTACGAGCAGTACTTC.